The 13 T cell receptor beta chains below all came from one sample that was sequenced in a study of blood T cell repertoires in COVID-19. Method: immunoSEQ multiplex PCR; TCRdb's copy keeps in-frame clones and lacks some. Among 250,000 or so clones, 84% were seen once, and the ten largest hold 4%. Sequenced sample: peripheral blood. The receptors derive from a man aged 50-59 years with acute or convalescent COVID-19.

J is TRBJ1-1 and V is TRBV28; TRBD1 aligns across 8 bases. Germline lookup yields CDR1 MDHEN and CDR2 SYDVKM. CDR3 length equals 14 residues. V was clipped by 10 bases and J by 0 bases; unmatched bases: 7. CDR3 sequence (DNA): TGTGCCACAGGGGGCTTGTCCCTGAACACTGAAGCTTTCTTT. Translation gives CATGGLSLNTEAFF.

The gene calls are TRBV9 and TRBJ2-3, with D unclear. V lost 4 bases to trimming and J lost 0 bases, with 9 bases between them. The CDR3 is made up of 14 amino acids. CDR1 is SGDLS and CDR2 is YYNGEE in the germline V gene. CDR3 DNA sequence: TGTGCCAGCAGCAGGCAGGCTAGCACAGATACGCAGTATTTT. Translated: CASSRQASTDTQYF.

The J gene is TRBJ1-2, the V gene TRBV7-2; 7 bases map to TRBD1. Germline V gives CDR1 SGHTA, CDR2 FQGNSA. This CDR3 has 16 residues. V was pared by 5 bases and J by 4 bases, with 13 bases of the junction left unmatched. As DNA, the CDR3 is TGTGCCAGCAGCCCCAGACTCCAGACAGGGTTCTATGGCTACACCTTC. Translated: CASSPRLQTGFYGYTF.

The CDR3 DNA is TGTGCCAGCAGGGGACAGGGGAGCACTGAAGCTTTCTTT. Encoded protein: CASRGQGSTEAFF. This rearrangement joins TRBV5-4 to TRBJ1-1; 10 bases are a match to TRBD1. This CDR3 has 13 residues. Germline CDR1 and CDR2: SGHNT and YYREEE (reference sequence). V shed 5 bases and J 4 bases; nucleotides not matched to a gene: 2.

The chain joins TRBV27 to TRBJ1-4; D is possibly TRBD1 (5 bases). The CDR3 consists of 16 residues. Germline V lookup: CDR1 MNHEY, CDR2 SMNVEV (reference sequence). V lost 0 bases and J lost 4, with 12 bases in between. CDR3 sequence: CASSLSQTGFNEKLFF. The CDR3 DNA sequence: TGTGCCAGCAGTTTATCTCAAACAGGCTTTAATGAAAAACTGTTTTTT.

This clone was observed a handful of times. The rearrangement uses TRBV2 and TRBJ1-2, with a possible D match to TRBD1 (5 bases). V gave up 3 bases and J gave up 8 bases, with 10 bases separating them. This CDR3 is built from 12 residues. Germline-derived CDR1 and CDR2 are SNHLY and FYNNEI. The CDR3 loop reads CASSEAGVGYTF. The CDR3 DNA sequence: TGTGCCAGCAGTGAGGCGGGGGTAGGCTACACCTTC.

The chain couples TRBV2 to TRBJ1-2, with D tentatively TRBD1 (6 bases). V dropped 4 bases and J dropped 4 bases, with 13 bases sitting between them. CDR1 SNHLY and CDR2 FYNNEI come from the germline V gene. This CDR3 contains 14 residues. CDR3: CASSGGGQIYGYTF. For the CDR3, the DNA is TGTGCCAGCAGTGGGGGTGGACAGATCTATGGCTACACCTTC.

This chain joins TRBV6-5 and TRBJ1-5; D unclear. Deletions cut 7 bases from V and 7 bases from J, with 17 bases between. From germline, CDR1 is MNHEY and CDR2 SVGAGI. The CDR3 contains 14 residues. CDR3 in DNA: TGTGCCAGCACCCAAGGGTCCGGGAACCAGCCCCAGCATTTT. Translating gives CASTQGSGNQPQHF.

This clone occurred once. The chain uses TRBV11-2 and TRBJ2-1; 10 positions agree with TRBD1. The CDR3 totals 16 residues. Germline-derived CDR1 and CDR2 are SGHAT and FQNNGV. The trim removed 5 bases at V and 5 bases at J, leaving 9 bases unmatched. The CDR3 DNA reads as TGTGCCAGCAGCCGCATCCTCGGGACAGGGGACAATGAGCAGTTCTTC. Protein product: CASSRILGTGDNEQFF. The variable domain in full, completed from reference TRBV11-2 and TRBJ2-1, reads EAGVAQSPRYKIIEKRQSVAFWCNPISGHATLYWYQQILGQGPKLLIQFQNNGVVDDSQLPKDRFSAERLKGVDSTLKIQPAKLEDSAVYLCASSRILGTGDNEQFFGPGTRLTVL.

J is TRBJ2-7 and V is TRBV6-1; 8 bases map to TRBD1. The CDR3 is 15 amino acids. V trimming: 5 bases; J trimming: 2 bases; junction bases outside the gene matches: 8. Germline V gene sequence: CDR1 MNHNS, CDR2 SASEGT. The CDR3 here is CASSSTGAYTYEQYF. In DNA form, the CDR3 reads TGTGCCAGCAGTTCGACAGGGGCTTATACCTACGAGCAGTACTTC.

V gene TRBV5-1 combines with J gene TRBJ2-7; 8 positions agree with TRBD1. V lost 1 base to trimming and J lost 5 bases; unmatched junction nucleotides: 2. The CDR3 runs to 13 residues. Germline CDR1 reads SGHRS; CDR2 reads YFSETQ. The CDR3 loop is CASSLLDRDEQYF. The CDR3 DNA is TGCGCCAGCAGCTTGCTGGACAGGGACGAGCAGTACTTC.

V and J are TRBV7-9 and TRBJ1-6; no firm D call. V shed 4 bases and J shed 6 bases, with 10 bases lying between them. This CDR3 contains 14 residues. Germline assignment: CDR1 SEHNR and CDR2 FQNEAQ (reference sequence). The CDR3 protein is CASSYRVPNSPLHF. Written as DNA, the CDR3 is TGTGCCAGCAGCTACCGCGTTCCTAATTCACCCCTCCACTTT.

The CDR3 DNA reads as TGTGCCAGCAGCTTAGCCCGGGAGTGGGAGACCCAGTACTTC. The encoded protein is CASSLAREWETQYF. The chain recombines TRBV11-3 with TRBJ2-5, with D tentatively TRBD2 (6 bases). CDR3 size: 14 residues. CDR1 and CDR2 from the germline V gene are SGHNT and YENEEA. V was clipped by 1 base and J by 5 bases, with 11 bases between them.